A single sample gave rise to the 29 T cell receptor beta chains below, sequenced in a study of cytomegalovirus exposure and HLA in healthy donors (TCRdb year 2017). Library preparation was by the immunoSEQ multiplex PCR assay. For the multiplex PCR, a mixture combining 60 forward primers for TCR Vbeta segments and 13 reverse primers for TCR Jbeta segments was used. TCRdb holds this immuneACCESS table with in-frame rearrangements only. Some clones are missing; in checked studies, unresolved V genes explain under half, and the rest has no known cause. This sample comprises more than 140,000 clones, 64% of them detected only once. The ten largest clones capture under 3% of the sample. The sample consisted of PBMCs. The receptor source for this set is a woman between 25 and 40 years old in good health and CMV-seropositive.

This chain joins TRBV6-5 and TRBJ2-1; the match to TRBD1 covers 7 bases. This CDR3 contains 12 residues. Trimming took 6 bases from V and 10 from J; bases not matched to a gene: 6. Germline CDR1 is MNHEY and CDR2 is SVGAGI. The CDR3 coding sequence is TGTGCCAGCAGCAATCCGACAGGGGAGCAGTTCTTC. Translating it yields CASSNPTGEQFF.

This chain connects TRBV6-6 to TRBJ2-1; TRBD2 aligns across 14 bases. Trimming removed 6 bases from V and 8 bases from J; junction bases left unmatched: 6. The CDR3 consists of 15 residues. The V gene's germline CDR1 is MNHNY and CDR2 SVGAGI (reference sequence). The CDR3 loop is CASRLPGLAGDEQFF. DNA of the CDR3: TGTGCCAGCAGACTACCGGGACTAGCGGGGGATGAGCAGTTCTTC.

The chain recombines TRBV28 with TRBJ1-2; 7 bases align to TRBD1. V lost 9 bases to trimming and J lost 7 bases; unmatched junction nucleotides: 8. Germline CDR1 MDHEN, CDR2 SYDVKM. This CDR3 region has 12 residues. CDR3 nucleotide sequence: TGTGCCAGACTCACAGGGGTTATTGGCTACACCTTC. Amino acids: CARLTGVIGYTF.

This clone was picked up a small number of times. The chain has TRBV6-4 and TRBJ2-6, with 9 positions matching TRBD2. From germline, CDR1 is MRHNA and CDR2 SNTAGT. Trimming removed 4 bases from V and 2 bases from J; junction bases left unmatched: 3. This CDR3 has 16 amino acids. For the CDR3, the DNA is TGTGCCAGCAGTGGGCTAGCGGGGACTGGGGCCAACGTCCTGACTTTC. Encoded protein: CASSGLAGTGANVLTF.

The rearrangement links TRBV6-1 to TRBJ2-7, with TRBD1 matching 7 bases. Germline V lookup: CDR1 MNHNS, CDR2 SASEGT. Germline trimming cut 4 bases from V and 4 bases from J; bases unmatched to any gene: 16. CDR3 size: 17 residues. CDR3 DNA: TGTGCCAGCAGTGCGTACGGGTCCGGCAGGGGGATTTACGAGCAGTACTTC. This codes for CASSAYGSGRGIYEQYF.

The chain carries TRBV9 and TRBJ2-5, with 11 bases aligning to TRBD1. Trimming at V came to 3 bases and at J to 4 bases, leaving 2 bases not matched to a gene. Germline CDR1 SGDLS, CDR2 YYNGEE. The CDR3 extends over 14 amino acids. The CDR3 reads CASSAGTGGETQYF. For the CDR3, the DNA is TGTGCCAGCAGCGCGGGGACAGGGGGAGAGACCCAGTACTTC.

This clone was detected a few times. The chain links TRBV9 to TRBJ2-7; 8 bases map to TRBD2. CDR1 is SGDLS, CDR2 YYNGEE, per germline. J lost 0 bases, V lost 0 bases, and 11 bases had no gene match. The CDR3 has 18 residues. The CDR3 DNA reads as TGTGCCAGCAGCGTAGCTCGAGGACTAGCAGTTCGCTCCTACGAGCAGTACTTC. Translating it yields CASSVARGLAVRSYEQYF.

This chain uses TRBV7-8 with TRBJ2-1; TRBD2 matches 12 bases. The ends lost 3 bases at V and 10 bases at J; junction bases unmatched: 4. CDR1 SGHVS and CDR2 FQNEAQ come from the germline V gene. The CDR3 is 14 residues long. DNA of the CDR3: TGTGCCAGCAGCTTTCGGACTAGCGGGACAGAGCAGTTCTTC. Translating it yields CASSFRTSGTEQFF.

The CDR3 sequence: CASSPASVRDEKLFF. CDR3 nucleotides: TGTGCCAGCTCACCGGCATCCGTACGGGATGAAAAACTGTTTTTT. The chain employs TRBV18 and TRBJ1-4; D unresolved. V lost 3 bases, J lost 6 bases, and 14 bases lay in between. Germline lookup yields CDR1 KGHSH and CDR2 LQKENI. This CDR3 contains 15 residues.

The CDR3 bases are TGTGCCAGCAGTTTAGACTATTCTGAAGCTTTCTTT. Its protein is CASSLDYSEAFF. The chain joins TRBV6-6 to TRBJ1-1; no firm D call. Germline assignment: CDR1 MNHNY and CDR2 SVGAGI (reference sequence). V shed 4 bases and J shed 6 bases, with 9 bases lying between them. This CDR3 spans 12 amino acids.

This clone showed up just once. The chain couples TRBV11-2 to TRBJ1-1, with D possibly matching TRBD1 (5 bases). This CDR3 spans 16 amino acids. Trimming removed 1 base from V and 5 bases from J, with 17 bases in between. Germline V CDR1 and CDR2: SGHAT, FQNNGV. CDR3 bases: TGTGCCAGCAGCTTAGTGGTCTGGGGCCGAAAAACTGAAGCTTTCTTT. It is translated as CASSLVVWGRKTEAFF.

V usage is TRBV5-6 and J usage is TRBJ1-2; 8 nucleotides align to TRBD1. Germline V gene sequence: CDR1 SGHDT, CDR2 YYEEEE. The CDR3 contains 13 residues. V dropped 4 bases and J dropped 10; count of bases not matched to a gene: 9. The CDR3 nucleotides are TGTGCCAGCAGCCTGGGACAGGTAAAGGCCTACACCTTC. It translates to CASSLGQVKAYTF.

The gene calls are TRBV5-4 and TRBJ2-2; the match to TRBD1 covers 7 bases. The CDR3 length is 14 residues. Germline trimming cut 0 bases from V and 6 bases from J; bases unmatched to any gene: 2. Per the germline V gene, CDR1 is SGHNT and CDR2 is YYREEE (reference sequence). The CDR3 protein is CASSLGQGPGELFF. DNA of the CDR3: TGTGCCAGCAGCTTGGGACAGGGTCCCGGGGAGCTGTTTTTT.

This sequence joins TRBV7-9 and TRBJ2-1, with D perhaps TRBD2 (5 bases). Trimming took off 2 bases at V and 0 bases at J, with 11 bases between the two ends. Germline V gene sequence: CDR1 SEHNR, CDR2 FQNEAQ (reference sequence). There are 16 residues in the CDR3. The CDR3 loop is CASSLLAKISYNEQFF. Here the CDR3 DNA reads TGTGCCAGCAGCTTATTAGCGAAAATCTCCTACAATGAGCAGTTCTTC.

V usage is TRBV19 and J usage is TRBJ1-3; the D is unclear. The CDR3 is 15 residues long. Germline V gene sequence: CDR1 LNHDA, CDR2 SQIVND (reference sequence). V was shortened by 5 bases and J by 4 bases, with 15 bases between the two germline ends. The CDR3 nucleotides are TGTGCCAGTAGTGTGCCGTCCAGGAGGGGAAACACCATATATTTT. It codes for CASSVPSRRGNTIYF.

The DNA for the CDR3 is TGTGCCACCATTTTTGAGCGGACTGAAGCTTTCTTT. It yields the protein CATIFERTEAFF. The rearrangement uses TRBV9 and TRBJ1-1; no definite D call. V was pared by 9 bases and J by 5 bases, with 14 bases between. The CDR3 has 12 amino acids. From germline, CDR1 is SGDLS and CDR2 YYNGEE.

This chain uses TRBV7-3 with TRBJ2-7; 7 positions agree with TRBD2. This CDR3 has 14 amino acids. Unmatched junction bases numbered 7, after V lost 5 bases and J lost 3 bases. The V gene's germline CDR1 is SGHTA and CDR2 FQGTGA. Here the CDR3 DNA reads TGTGCCAGCAGCCCCTCTAGCGGACTCTACGAGCAGTACTTC. It translates to CASSPSSGLYEQYF.

The J gene is TRBJ2-3, the V gene TRBV6-4; D gene ambiguous. This CDR3 spans 14 amino acids. Per germline, CDR1 MRHNA and CDR2 SNTAGT. The V end lost 8 bases, the J end lost 3 bases, and 15 bases lay between the germline ends. The CDR3 DNA follows: TGTGCCAGCGCAAGAGACTCAGAAACAGATACGCAGTATTTT. Protein: CASARDSETDTQYF.

The chain uses TRBV19 and TRBJ2-5; TRBD2 aligns across 8 bases. Near its end, the DNA agrees better with TRBJ2-7, so the J call may be wrong. Looked up from germline, CDR1 is LNHDA and CDR2 is SQIVND (reference sequence). This CDR3 contains 15 residues. The CDR3 reads CASSIVAGTRSEQYF. CDR3 sequence (DNA): TGTGCCAGTAGTATAGTAGCGGGGACTCGGAGCGAGCAGTACTTC.

The J gene is TRBJ2-5, the V gene TRBV15, with 8 bases lining up with TRBD2. CDR3 size: 15 residues. The germline CDR1 and CDR2 sequences are LNHNV and YYDKDF (reference sequence). V was pared by 1 base and J by 0 bases, with 1 base of the junction left unmatched. This CDR3 reads CATSRGSGDQETQYF. CDR3 nucleotide sequence: TGTGCCACCAGCAGAGGTAGCGGGGACCAAGAGACCCAGTACTTC.

This clone was observed a few times. This rearrangement joins TRBV4-3 to TRBJ2-7, with 7 bases identical to TRBD2. Germline values: CDR1 LGHNA, CDR2 YSLEER. The CDR3 loop spans 15 amino acids. The V gene end was trimmed by 4 bases and the J gene end by 2 bases; junction bases not matched to a gene: 8. The CDR3 DNA is TGCGCCAGCAGCCTCAACGGCGGGAGCCCCTACGAGCAGTACTTC. It yields the protein CASSLNGGSPYEQYF.

This chain links TRBV6-1 with TRBJ2-3, with a possible D match to TRBD1 (9 bases). The CDR3 consists of 19 residues. With 3 bases removed from V and 3 bases from J, the gap between germline ends came to 25 bases. Per germline, CDR1 MNHNS and CDR2 SASEGT. CDR3 DNA sequence: TGTGCCAGCAGTGACGGACAGGGGAGGACGGGAGGGTCTACAGATACGCAGTATTTT. This translates into CASSDGQGRTGGSTDTQYF.

The rearrangement links TRBV7-2 to TRBJ2-1; possible D gene TRBD1, 6 bases. CDR3 length equals 15 residues. The V gene's germline CDR1 is SGHTA and CDR2 FQGNSA. With 5 bases removed from V and 7 bases from J, the gap between germline ends came to 18 bases. The CDR3 is CASSQTTGFKNEQFF. The CDR3 DNA sequence: TGTGCCAGCAGCCAGACGACAGGATTTAAAAATGAGCAGTTCTTC.

This clone was detected only a few times. The J gene is TRBJ2-3, the V gene TRBV5-1; possible D gene TRBD2, 7 bases. Germline lookup yields CDR1 SGHRS and CDR2 YFSETQ. Between the trimmed V and J ends, which lost 0 bases and 6 bases, there was a span of 14 bases. This CDR3 has 15 amino acids. The CDR3 here is CASSLDRGARDTQYF. DNA of the CDR3: TGCGCCAGCAGCTTGGATCGGGGGGCAAGGGATACGCAGTATTTT.

As regards this clone: Other DNA sequences in this specimen translate into the identical CDR3. The genes are TRBV2 and TRBJ2-3; no firm D call. The CDR3 has 12 residues. V was clipped by 8 bases and J by 6 bases, with 12 bases between them. Germline V gene sequence: CDR1 SNHLY, CDR2 FYNNEI. This chain's CDR3 is CASSRSADTQYF. The CDR3 DNA reads as TGTGCCAGCTCCCGGAGCGCGGATACGCAGTATTTT.

DNA for the CDR3: TGTGCCAGCGGTCCCATTGGCAGCTCCTACAATGAGCAGTTCTTC. Protein product: CASGPIGSSYNEQFF. V usage is TRBV4-2 and J usage is TRBJ2-1; D uncertain. Between the trimmed V and J ends, which lost 8 bases and 0 bases, there was a span of 14 bases. Germline V gives CDR1 LGHNA, CDR2 YNFKEQ. The length of the CDR3 is 15 residues.

The J gene is TRBJ1-1, the V gene TRBV10-3, with D possibly being TRBD1 (5 bases). There are 16 residues in the CDR3. Germline V gives CDR1 ENHRY, CDR2 SYGVKD. V lost 3 bases, J lost 5 bases, and 19 bases lay in between. CDR3 in DNA: TGTGCCATCAGTGACAGGGTACCGAGAGCGAAGACTGAAGCTTTCTTT. Its translation: CAISDRVPRAKTEAFF.

V usage is TRBV28 and J usage is TRBJ2-1; D not resolved. The CDR3 extends over 15 amino acids. Trimming took 2 bases from V and 0 from J, leaving 8 bases between them. In germline, CDR1 is MDHEN, CDR2 SYDVKM. CDR3: CASSLPANSYNEQFF. CDR3 nucleotide sequence: TGTGCCAGCAGTTTACCCGCTAACTCCTACAATGAGCAGTTCTTC.

The rearrangement links TRBV5-4 to TRBJ2-7; TRBD2 might be the D (6 bases). Germline loops: CDR1 SGHNT, CDR2 YYREEE (reference sequence). Trimming shortened V by 4 bases and J by 4 bases, and 21 bases separated the two germline ends. This CDR3 spans 16 amino acids. CDR3 DNA sequence: TGTGCCAGCAGCCATTTACCGGGACTGAGGCCGTACGAGCAGTACTTC. It specifies CASSHLPGLRPYEQYF.